The 31 T cell receptor beta chains reported below all come from one sample, sequenced in a study of T cell responses to AZD1222 COVID-19 vaccine. Produced via immunoSEQ multiplex PCR; TCRdb's table is partial and in-frame only. Counted here are more than 75,000 clones, under 90% occurring once; the ten biggest clones make up about 1.3%. Sample: peripheral blood, taken 28 days after the second AZD1222 dose. The receptors were gathered from an adult who received the AZD1222 COVID-19 vaccine.

This chain uses TRBV5-1 with TRBJ1-1, with D possibly being TRBD1 (6 bases). The length of the CDR3 is 16 residues. V lost 0 bases, J lost 2 bases, and 14 bases lay in between. Germline V gene sequence: CDR1 SGHRS, CDR2 YFSETQ. CDR3 sequence reads: CASSLEGGSINTEAFF. CDR3 nucleotides: TGCGCCAGCAGCTTGGAGGGGGGCTCGATCAACACTGAAGCTTTCTTT.

The rearrangement joins TRBV5-6 to TRBJ1-1, with D perhaps matching TRBD1 (6 bases). The germline V gene encodes CDR1 SGHDT and CDR2 YYEEEE. V shed 0 bases and J shed 5 bases, with 17 bases lying between them. This CDR3 has 16 amino acids. The CDR3: CASSLVGGERATEAFF. The CDR3 nucleotides read TGTGCCAGCAGCTTGGTGGGGGGCGAAAGGGCAACTGAAGCTTTCTTT.

The chain combines TRBV4-2 with TRBJ1-5; D remains unclear. Looked up from germline, CDR1 is LGHNA and CDR2 is YNFKEQ. V lost 1 base and J 6 bases, leaving 13 bases between the germline ends. The CDR3 is 15 amino acids. The DNA of the CDR3 is TGTGCCAGCAGCCAAGCCATAGGTCTATTTCAGCCCCAGCATTTT. Protein: CASSQAIGLFQPQHF.

This chain joins TRBV30 and TRBJ1-5; D gene uncertain. The CDR3 extends over 14 amino acids. Trimming left V 5 bases short and J 3 bases short, with 14 bases between. From germline, CDR1 is GTSNPN and CDR2 SVGIG (reference sequence). In DNA form, the CDR3 reads TGTGCCTGGTCCCATGGGCAGGCCAATCAGCCCCAGCATTTT. Translation: CAWSHGQANQPQHF.

V is TRBV19 and J is TRBJ1-4; a possible D gene is TRBD1 (6 bases). Trimming pared 3 bases from V and 5 bases from J, leaving 10 bases between. This CDR3 spans 14 amino acids. The germline CDR1 and CDR2 sequences are LNHDA and SQIVND (reference sequence). The CDR3 loop reads CASSMDRTNEKLFF. CDR3 coding DNA: TGTGCCAGTAGTATGGACAGAACCAATGAAAAACTGTTTTTT.

This chain joins TRBV5-1 and TRBJ1-5; unclear D gene. Germline V gene sequence: CDR1 SGHRS, CDR2 YFSETQ. The CDR3 sequence is 14 residues long. V was shortened by 1 base and J by 2 bases, with 7 bases between the two germline ends. The CDR3 protein is CASSLIPGNQPQHF. The CDR3 nucleotides read TGCGCCAGCAGCTTGATCCCCGGCAATCAGCCCCAGCATTTT.

The CDR3 protein is CASSRGQNNQPQHF. The CDR3 bases are TGTGCCAGCAGCCGCGGACAGAACAATCAGCCCCAGCATTTT. The V and J genes are TRBV7-8 and TRBJ1-5; perhaps TRBD1 as D (6 bases). The CDR3 totals 14 residues. The germline V and J ends were trimmed by 5 bases and 3 bases, with 11 bases remaining between them. Germline V CDR1 and CDR2: SGHVS, FQNEAQ.

The V gene is TRBV30, the J gene TRBJ1-2; 9 nucleotides agree with TRBD1. This CDR3 is built from 16 residues. Germline lookup yields CDR1 GTSNPN and CDR2 SVGIG (reference sequence). J lost 3 bases, V lost 3 bases, and 11 bases had no gene match. CDR3: CAWRGGQGTPDYGYTF. The CDR3 nucleotides are TGTGCCTGGAGGGGAGGACAGGGGACTCCGGACTATGGCTACACCTTC.

This clone was observed a few times. The chain carries TRBV4-2 and TRBJ1-5; D unresolved. V was trimmed by 1 base and J by 5 bases, leaving 15 bases between them. CDR3 length equals 16 residues. CDR1 LGHNA and CDR2 YNFKEQ come from the germline V gene. The CDR3 loop reads CASSQAGGSGYQPQHF. CDR3 nucleotide sequence: TGTGCCAGCAGCCAAGCGGGAGGATCGGGGTATCAGCCCCAGCATTTT.

The chain links TRBV20-1 to TRBJ1-1; D not certain. Trimming stripped 3 bases from V and 1 base from J, with 12 bases between. Per germline, CDR1 DFQATT and CDR2 SNEGSKA (reference sequence). The CDR3 totals 14 residues. CDR3 residues: CSASMGSGNTEAFF. DNA of the CDR3: TGCAGTGCTAGTATGGGCTCCGGGAACACTGAAGCTTTCTTT.

The V gene is TRBV11-2, the J gene TRBJ1-1; no clear D. CDR1 is SGHAT, CDR2 FQNNGV, per germline. V was pared by 1 base and J by 5 bases, with 11 bases between. This CDR3 is built from 14 residues. CDR3 amino acids: CASSLVSLGTEAFF. In nucleotides, the CDR3 is TGTGCCAGCAGCTTAGTTTCGCTTGGGACTGAAGCTTTCTTT. Combining the CDR3 with reference TRBV11-2 and TRBJ1-1 gives the whole variable domain EAGVAQSPRYKIIEKRQSVAFWCNPISGHATLYWYQQILGQGPKLLIQFQNNGVVDDSQLPKDRFSAERLKGVDSTLKIQPAKLEDSAVYLCASSLVSLGTEAFFGQGTRLTVV.

This clone was seen once. The J gene is TRBJ2-1, the V gene TRBV7-3, with 9 bases fitting TRBD2. This CDR3 spans 15 amino acids. V was clipped by 2 bases and J by 5 bases; unmatched bases: 4. Germline V gene sequence: CDR1 SGHTA, CDR2 FQGTGA. DNA for the CDR3: TGTGCCAGCAGCTTACTGGCGGGGGGGCACAATGAGCAGTTCTTC. Translated, it gives CASSLLAGGHNEQFF.

The chain joins TRBV28 to TRBJ1-3; D is perhaps TRBD1 (5 bases). This CDR3 has 14 amino acids. Germline V lookup: CDR1 MDHEN, CDR2 SYDVKM. V shed 6 bases and J shed 7 bases, with 16 bases lying between them. CDR3 DNA: TGTGCCAGCAGGGGGACCTCGGAGGGCAACACCATATATTTT. Protein sequence: CASRGTSEGNTIYF.

The V and J genes are TRBV19 and TRBJ2-1; TRBD2 matches 9 bases. V lost 1 base to trimming and J lost 4 bases; unmatched junction nucleotides: 14. Germline CDR1 and CDR2: LNHDA and SQIVND (reference sequence). The CDR3 is made up of 19 amino acids. DNA of the CDR3: TGTGCCAGTAGTATAGGCGGGCTAGCGGGACTTTCTGGATACAATGAGCAGTTCTTC. Amino acids: CASSIGGLAGLSGYNEQFF.

This chain links TRBV5-3 with TRBJ2-2, with D uncertain. TRBV5-3 is an ORF for which the function is uncertain. The V end lost 1 base, the J end lost 7 bases, and 11 bases lay between the germline ends. The CDR3 is 14 residues long. The CDR3: CARSLWSHGGELFF. As DNA, the CDR3 is TGTGCCAGAAGCTTGTGGTCTCACGGCGGGGAGCTGTTTTTT.

This clone was observed a single time. At one end the junction does not follow the germline gene, possibly because of a read error. V gene TRBV10-3 combines with J gene TRBJ1-6; 7 positions match TRBD1. Germline loops: CDR1 ENHRY, CDR2 SYGVKD. The CDR3 is 19 amino acids. Here the CDR3 reads CAISESLTGKGSDNSPLHF. The CDR3 DNA sequence: TGTGCCATCAGTGAGTCGTTGACAGGGAAGGGCTCCGATAATTCACCCCTCCACTTT.

The CDR3 sequence: CASSHLAGPTGELFF. The CDR3 coding sequence is TGTGCCAGCAGCCACCTAGCGGGACCCACCGGGGAGCTGTTTTTT. The chain links TRBV7-2 to TRBJ2-2; 9 nucleotides match TRBD2. Per germline, CDR1 SGHTA and CDR2 FQGNSA. V was pared by 5 bases and J by 4 bases, with 5 bases of the junction left unmatched. The CDR3 extends over 15 amino acids.

The sample holds a few counts of this clone. The J gene is TRBJ2-2, the V gene TRBV4-1; D possibly corresponds to TRBD2 (5 bases). The CDR3 loop spans 17 amino acids. The V end lost 3 bases, the J end lost 4 bases, and 18 bases lay between the germline ends. CDR1 and CDR2 (germline): MGHRA, YSYEKL. In DNA, the CDR3 is TGCGCCAGCAGCCACCTCCTAAAGCGGTCAACCACCGGGGAGCTGTTTTTT. As protein: CASSHLLKRSTTGELFF.

This chain uses TRBV6-2 or TRBV6-3 with TRBJ1-1, with a possible D match to TRBD1 (5 bases). This CDR3 is built from 11 residues. V was shortened by 6 bases and J by 7 bases, with 9 bases between the two germline ends. Germline CDR1 reads MNHEY; CDR2 reads SVGEGT. CDR3 amino acids: CASSRDLEAFF. The DNA for the CDR3 is TGTGCCAGCAGCCGGGACCTTGAAGCTTTCTTT.

The gene calls are TRBV2 and TRBJ1-4; D is unclear. Germline lookup yields CDR1 SNHLY and CDR2 FYNNEI. V was clipped by 1 base and J by 2 bases, with 11 bases between them. CDR3 length: 16 residues. The CDR3: CASSEVPRATNEKLFF. Written as DNA, the CDR3 is TGTGCCAGCAGTGAAGTTCCTAGGGCCACTAATGAAAAACTGTTTTTT.

The chain uses TRBV15 and TRBJ1-5; the match to TRBD1 covers 11 bases. Germline assignment: CDR1 LNHNV and CDR2 YYDKDF (reference sequence). V lost 3 bases, J lost 6 bases, and 7 bases stayed unmatched. CDR3 size: 16 residues. CDR3 residues: CATSSEGTGGSQPQHF. The CDR3 region has the DNA TGTGCCACCAGCAGCGAAGGGACAGGGGGGAGTCAGCCCCAGCATTTT.

This clone was found once. The rearrangement joins TRBV24-1 to TRBJ2-6; tentative D call: TRBD1 (6 bases). The CDR3 sequence is 14 residues long. Trimming removed 9 bases at V and 1 base at J, with 9 bases between. Germline V gene sequence: CDR1 KGHDR, CDR2 SFDVKD. The CDR3 DNA follows: TGTGCCACCGCGGACAGTTCTGGGGCCAACGTCCTGACTTTC. This encodes CATADSSGANVLTF.

This sequence joins TRBV28 and TRBJ1-5, with D perhaps TRBD1 (6 bases). Per germline, CDR1 MDHEN and CDR2 SYDVKM. V was cut by 3 bases and J by 6 bases, with 12 bases left in between. This CDR3 is 14 amino acids long. The CDR3 DNA reads TGTGCCAGCAGTTTTGGGGGCGGAACTCAGCCCCAGCATTTT. Amino acids: CASSFGGGTQPQHF. Drawing the rest from reference TRBV28 and TRBJ1-5, the complete variable domain is DVKVTQSSRYLVKRTGEKVFLECVQDMDHENMFWYRQDPGLGLRLIYFSYDVKMKEKGDIPEGYSVSREKKERFSLILESASTNQTSMYLCASSFGGGTQPQHFGDGTRLSIL.

This chain links TRBV5-3 with TRBJ2-7; D is uncertain. TRBV5-3 is recorded as an ORF, its role being uncertain. CDR3 length equals 13 residues. The V gene lost 3 bases and the J gene lost 2 bases, with 9 bases spanning the gap. The CDR3 DNA follows: TGTGCCAGAAGCTATCAGCAGCCCTACGAGCAGTACTTC. Encoded protein: CARSYQQPYEQYF.

This clone came up a few times. The gene calls are TRBV18 and TRBJ2-1, with a tentative D call TRBD2 (5 bases). With 4 bases removed from V and 0 bases from J, the gap between germline ends came to 10 bases. CDR3 length: 15 residues. Germline V lookup: CDR1 KGHSH, CDR2 LQKENI. CDR3 coding DNA: TGTGCCAGCTCACAGGACTCGAGCTCCTACAATGAGCAGTTCTTC. This codes for CASSQDSSSYNEQFF.

The chain couples TRBV4-2 to TRBJ2-7; no clear D. V was pared by 0 bases and J by 7 bases, with 10 bases between. Germline V gives CDR1 LGHNA, CDR2 YNFKEQ. The length of the CDR3 is 13 residues. The CDR3 coding sequence is TGTGCCAGCAGCCAAGATTCATTGAGGGAGCAGTACTTC. Its translation: CASSQDSLREQYF.

This clone was detected once. V is TRBV7-2 and J is TRBJ2-1, with TRBD2 matching over 13 bases. Germline values: CDR1 SGHTA, CDR2 FQGNSA. The CDR3 runs 16 residues. V shed 5 bases, J shed 3 bases, and the junction held 4 bases outside the gene matches. The CDR3 here is CASSRTSGSSYNEQFF. CDR3 nucleotides: TGTGCCAGCAGCAGGACTAGCGGGAGTAGCTACAATGAGCAGTTCTTC. The full variable domain, with the rest looked up from reference TRBV7-2 and TRBJ2-1, is GAGVSQSPSNKVTEKGKDVELRCDPISGHTALYWYRQSLGQGLEFLIYFQGNSAPDKSGLPSDRFSAERTGGSVSTLTIQRTQQEDSAVYLCASSRTSGSSYNEQFFGPGTRLTVL.

The V call is TRBV11-2, the J call TRBJ2-5; D uncertain. The CDR3 length is 16 residues. Germline assignment: CDR1 SGHAT and CDR2 FQNNGV. V lost 1 base and J 5 bases, leaving 17 bases between the germline ends. The CDR3 sequence: CASSLVYATPVETQYF. In DNA form, the CDR3 reads TGTGCCAGCAGCTTAGTCTATGCTACGCCCGTGGAGACCCAGTACTTC.

This chain links TRBV19 with TRBJ1-1; 7 bases line up with TRBD1. With V trimmed by 4 bases and J by 5 bases, 10 bases remained unmatched. Germline lookup yields CDR1 LNHDA and CDR2 SQIVND (reference sequence). CDR3 length: 15 amino acids. DNA of the CDR3: TGTGCCAGTAGTACCCAACAGGGGCAATGGACTGAAGCTTTCTTT. Its translation is CASSTQQGQWTEAFF.

This chain connects TRBV19 to TRBJ1-5; the match to TRBD1 covers 7 bases. CDR3 length: 15 amino acids. Germline loops: CDR1 LNHDA, CDR2 SQIVND (reference sequence). V shed 6 bases, J shed 4 bases, and the junction held 9 bases outside the gene matches. This CDR3 reads CASRPDRVRNQPQHF. For the CDR3, the DNA is TGTGCCAGTAGACCCGACAGGGTACGGAATCAGCCCCAGCATTTT. The full variable domain, its missing parts supplied by reference TRBV19 and TRBJ1-5, is DGGITQSPKYLFRKEGQNVTLSCEQNLNHDAMYWYRQDPGQGLRLIYYSQIVNDFQKGDIAEGYSVSREKKESFPLTVTSAQKNPTAFYLCASRPDRVRNQPQHFGDGTRLSIL.

V gene TRBV24-1 combines with J gene TRBJ2-1; D gene ambiguous. Germline lookup yields CDR1 KGHDR and CDR2 SFDVKD. V gave up 0 bases and J gave up 5 bases, with 4 bases separating them. This CDR3 comprises 13 residues. CDR3 region: CATSDLADNEQFF. The CDR3, as DNA: TGTGCCACCAGTGATTTGGCAGACAATGAGCAGTTCTTC.